This T cell receptor (beta chain) originates from a study of blood T cell repertoires in COVID-19. Turning to the study itself: There were acute and convalescent COVID-19 samples, and they came from the United States, Italy and Spain. The analysed material was cDNA or gDNA that came from T cells, B-cell-depleted T cells, or PBMCs.

Membership in each cohort depended on participant-reported clinical history. Original processing methods: Counts of nucleated cells, estimated from reference gene primer amplification, were obtained. The method was immunoSEQ multiplex PCR; TCRdb's version includes in-frame clones alone and lacks a portion of them. That table supplies the V and J calls and clone size; D and trimming were determined from the DNA. The repertoire consists of approximately 180,000 clones, with about 91% occurring once and the leading ten covering around 2%. Germline V gives CDR1 KGHSH, CDR2 LQKENI. CDR3 length: 15 amino acids. Trimming shortened V by 5 bases and J by 5 bases, and 17 bases separated the two germline ends.

Sequencing was performed on PBMCs or T cells enriched from blood (not recorded which). The genes are TRBV18 and TRBJ2-3; maybe TRBD1 (5 bases). The receptor's source is a woman aged 40 to 50 with acute COVID-19. The CDR3 bases are TGTGCCAGCTCAAAGGGCAGGGCAACGGGAGATACGCAGTATTTT. It is translated as CASSKGRATGDTQYF.